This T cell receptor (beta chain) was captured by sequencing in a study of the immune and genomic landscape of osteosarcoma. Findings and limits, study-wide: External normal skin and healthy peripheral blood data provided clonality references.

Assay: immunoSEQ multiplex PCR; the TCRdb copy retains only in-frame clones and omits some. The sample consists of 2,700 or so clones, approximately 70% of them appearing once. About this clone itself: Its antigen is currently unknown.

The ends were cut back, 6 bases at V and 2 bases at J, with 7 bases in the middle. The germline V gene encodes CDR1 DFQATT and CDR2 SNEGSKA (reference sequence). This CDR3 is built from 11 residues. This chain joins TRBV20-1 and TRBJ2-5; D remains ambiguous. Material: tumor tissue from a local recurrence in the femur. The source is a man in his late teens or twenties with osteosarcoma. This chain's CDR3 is CSAEDQETQYF. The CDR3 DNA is TGCAGTGCGGAAGATCAAGAGACCCAGTACTTC.